This T cell receptor beta chain was captured in a study of cytomegalovirus exposure and HLA in healthy donors. The CDR3 is made up of 16 amino acids. V shed 4 bases and J 2 bases; nucleotides not matched to a gene: 6. Germline V CDR1 and CDR2: SGDLS, YYNGEE. Vbeta (60) and Jbeta (13) primers were used in the PCR. Only in-frame clones appear in the TCRdb table, and some are missing; sequencing was by immunoSEQ multiplex PCR. The table records under 150,000 clones, around 80% of them present only once. The chain is built from TRBV9 and TRBJ2-3, with 11 bases aligning to TRBD2. The sequence derives from a man younger than 40 in good health and CMV-seropositive. The sample comprised PBMCs. CDR3 DNA sequence: TGTGCCAGCAGCTACTTAGCGGGAGGGGTCACAGATACGCAGTATTTT. It translates to CASSYLAGGVTDTQYF.